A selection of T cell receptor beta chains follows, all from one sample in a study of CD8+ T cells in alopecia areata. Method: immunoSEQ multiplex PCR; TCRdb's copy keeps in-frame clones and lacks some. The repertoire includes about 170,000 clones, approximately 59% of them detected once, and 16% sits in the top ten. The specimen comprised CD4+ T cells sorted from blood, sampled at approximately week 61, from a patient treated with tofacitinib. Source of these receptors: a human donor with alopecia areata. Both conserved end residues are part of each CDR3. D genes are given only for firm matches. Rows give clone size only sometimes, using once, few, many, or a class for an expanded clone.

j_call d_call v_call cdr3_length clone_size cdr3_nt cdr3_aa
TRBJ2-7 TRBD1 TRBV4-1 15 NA TGCGCCAGCAGCGCGCGCTATGGACAGGGCGACGAGCAGTACTTC CASSARYGQGDEQYF
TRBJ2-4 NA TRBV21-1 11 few TGTGCCAGCAGCCTGTGGACCTTTCAGTACTTC CASSLWTFQYF
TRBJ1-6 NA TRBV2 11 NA TGTGCCAGCAGAGAAGGATCACCCCTCCACTTT CASREGSPLHF
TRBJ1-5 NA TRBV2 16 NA TGTGCCAGCAGTGAAGCTCAGGGACGGGACAATCAGCCCCAGCATTTT CASSEAQGRDNQPQHF
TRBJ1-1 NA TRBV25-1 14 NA TGTGCCAGCAGTGAATTGACAGCGAACACTGAAGCTTTCTTT CASSELTANTEAFF
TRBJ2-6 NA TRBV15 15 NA TGTGCCACCAGAGGGGGGGTACGCTCCACCAACGTCCTGACTTTC CATRGGVRSTNVLTF
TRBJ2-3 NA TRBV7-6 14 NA TGTGCCAGCAGCTTAGACGACTTCACAGATACGCAGTATTTT CASSLDDFTDTQYF
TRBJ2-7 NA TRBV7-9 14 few TGTGCCAGCAGGCACACCGGGACTGGGTACGAGCAGTACTTC CASRHTGTGYEQYF
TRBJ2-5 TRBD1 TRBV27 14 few TGTGCCAGCAGTTCTGACAGGGGGCAAGAGACCCAGTACTTC CASSSDRGQETQYF
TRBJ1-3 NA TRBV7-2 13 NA TGTGCCAGCAGCCTCAACTCTGGAAACACCATATATTTT CASSLNSGNTIYF
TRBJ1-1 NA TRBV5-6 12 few TGTGCCAGCAGCTTTCGGATTAGCGAAGCTTTCTTT CASSFRISEAFF
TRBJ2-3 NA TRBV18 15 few TGTGCCAGCTCACCTAGGAGCGCCACCACAGATACGCAGTATTTT CASSPRSATTDTQYF
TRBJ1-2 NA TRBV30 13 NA TGTGCCGGGTTGGGGGCGGCTAACTATGGCTACACCTTC CAGLGAANYGYTF
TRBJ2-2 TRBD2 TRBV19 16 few TGTGCCAGTAGTATCCCCCCGGGGAGGGGAACCGGGGAGCTGTTTTTT CASSIPPGRGTGELFF
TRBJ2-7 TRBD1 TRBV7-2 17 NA TGTGCCAGCAGCTTAGGCCCCGCCGGGACAGGGCCCTACGAGCAGTACTTC CASSLGPAGTGPYEQYF
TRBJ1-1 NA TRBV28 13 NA TGTGCCAGCAGTCTGGGACAACGTGTTGAAGCTTTCTTT CASSLGQRVEAFF